This TCR beta chain was sequenced in a study of prognosis after radiotherapy for stage I lung cancer. Overall study context: About 13 patients presented with newly diagnosed primary stage I lung tumors, and five or six carried oligometastatic NSCLC following surgical resection of the primary tumor. The study enrolled more than 10 men and five or six women as patients, aged roughly 53 to 84 with a median of roughly 72 years.

Looked up from germline, CDR1 is DFQATT and CDR2 is SNEGSKA (reference sequence). V gave up 1 base and J gave up 9 bases, with 11 bases separating them. The CDR3 spans 12 residues. Using two-round multiplex PCR, the authors amplified TCR beta CDR3 from genomic DNA. First-round PCR, the initial amplification, used primers specific to each TRBV and TRBJ gene. TCRdb passed the multiplex PCR reads through MiXCR, listing each CDR3 protein once. The table records around 26,000 distinct CDR3 sequences, more than 45% of them present only once. The starting material was PBMCs, obtained before or after stereotactic body radiation therapy (not recorded which). This TCR was sampled from a donor over 45 with non-small cell lung cancer. The rearrangement joins TRBV20-1 to TRBJ2-3, with D possibly being TRBD1 (5 bases). The CDR3 is CSARGEQDTQYF. The CDR3 region has the DNA TGCAGTGCTAGAGGGGAACAGGACACGCAGTATTTT.